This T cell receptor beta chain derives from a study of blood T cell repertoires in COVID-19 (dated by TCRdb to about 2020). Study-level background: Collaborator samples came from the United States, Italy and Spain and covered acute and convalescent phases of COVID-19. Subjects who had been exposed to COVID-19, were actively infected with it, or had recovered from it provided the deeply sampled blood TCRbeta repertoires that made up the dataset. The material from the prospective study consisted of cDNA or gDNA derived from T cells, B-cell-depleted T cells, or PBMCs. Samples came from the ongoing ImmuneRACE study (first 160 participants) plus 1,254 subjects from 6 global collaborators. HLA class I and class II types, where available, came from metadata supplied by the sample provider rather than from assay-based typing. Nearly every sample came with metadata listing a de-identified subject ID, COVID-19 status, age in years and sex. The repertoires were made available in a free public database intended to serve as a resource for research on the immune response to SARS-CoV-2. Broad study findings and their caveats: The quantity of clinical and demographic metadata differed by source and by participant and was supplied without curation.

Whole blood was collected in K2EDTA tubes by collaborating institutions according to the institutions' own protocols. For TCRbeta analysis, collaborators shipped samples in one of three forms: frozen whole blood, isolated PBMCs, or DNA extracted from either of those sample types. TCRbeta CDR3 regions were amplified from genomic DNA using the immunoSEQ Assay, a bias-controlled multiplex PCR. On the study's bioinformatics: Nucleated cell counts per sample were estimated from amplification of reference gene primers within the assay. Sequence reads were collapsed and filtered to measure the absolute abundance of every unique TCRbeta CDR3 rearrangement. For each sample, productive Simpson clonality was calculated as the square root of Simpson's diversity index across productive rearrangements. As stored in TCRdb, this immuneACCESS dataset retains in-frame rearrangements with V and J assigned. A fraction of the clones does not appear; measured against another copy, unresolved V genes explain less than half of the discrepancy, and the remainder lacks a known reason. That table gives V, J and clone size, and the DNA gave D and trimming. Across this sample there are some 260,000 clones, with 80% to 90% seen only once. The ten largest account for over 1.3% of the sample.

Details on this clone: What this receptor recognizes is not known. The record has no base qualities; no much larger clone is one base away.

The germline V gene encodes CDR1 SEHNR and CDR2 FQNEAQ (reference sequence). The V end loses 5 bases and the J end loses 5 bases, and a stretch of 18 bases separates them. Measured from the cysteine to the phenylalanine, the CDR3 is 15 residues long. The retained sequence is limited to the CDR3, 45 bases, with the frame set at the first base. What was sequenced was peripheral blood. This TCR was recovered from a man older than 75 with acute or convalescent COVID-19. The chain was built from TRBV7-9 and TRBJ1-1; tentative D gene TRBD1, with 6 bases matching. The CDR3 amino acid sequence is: CASSQPQGIGTEAFF. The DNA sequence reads TGTGCCAGCAGCCAACCCCAGGGGATAGGGACTGAAGCTTTCTTT.